The present entry profiles one TCR beta chain with its context. Its specificity is unknown. Germline V CDR1 and CDR2: MDHEN, SYDVKM. V was trimmed by 2 bases and J by 7 bases, leaving 12 bases between them. The CDR3 is 15 amino acids. This record belongs to a study of shared clonotypes between healthy human individuals. For the study at large: Per donor, CD8 memory used one plate, CD8 naive used two, CD4 memory used three and CD4 naive used three. Study observations and caveats: Since donors were few, the genetic and exposure-history diversity represented was limited.

The assay was immunoSEQ multiplex PCR, and TCRdb's table has in-frame clones only and misses some. The sample has some 980,000 clones; around three quarters are singletons. This receptor was taken from a young man in good health. The chain has TRBV28 and TRBJ1-6; D is unclear. The sequencing input was memory CD4+ T cells sorted from blood. Subset indicated: CD45RA-negative fraction. CDR3 nucleotides: TGTGCCAGCAGTTTAAAGGCGGGCTTGAATTCACCCCTCCACTTT. It encodes CASSLKAGLNSPLHF.